This TCR beta chain was recovered during a study of blood T cell repertoires in COVID-19. Study-level background: Sites in the United States, Italy and Spain provided acute and convalescent COVID-19 samples. From T cells, B-cell-depleted T cells, or PBMCs came the material, which was cDNA or gDNA.

In germline, CDR1 is MNHNS, CDR2 SASEGT. This CDR3 contains 15 residues. With 2 bases clipped from V and 5 bases from J, the junction kept 3 bases outside the gene matches. Source study methods: Reference gene primers were amplified, and this amplification served to estimate nucleated cell counts. Here immunoSEQ multiplex PCR was the method, and the copy in TCRdb shows in-frame clones only, minus some. D and trimming come from the DNA, and the V and J calls and clone size come from that table. This repertoire shows under 200,000 clones, roughly 88% found once; its top ten account for roughly 2%. The sample consisted of peripheral blood. The TCR was taken from a man between 18 and 29 years old with acute or convalescent COVID-19. This chain links TRBV6-1 with TRBJ1-6, with 7 bases aligning to TRBD1. This CDR3 reads CASSEPGTDNSPLHF. The CDR3 coding sequence is TGTGCCAGCAGTGAACCCGGGACAGATAATTCACCCCTCCACTTT.